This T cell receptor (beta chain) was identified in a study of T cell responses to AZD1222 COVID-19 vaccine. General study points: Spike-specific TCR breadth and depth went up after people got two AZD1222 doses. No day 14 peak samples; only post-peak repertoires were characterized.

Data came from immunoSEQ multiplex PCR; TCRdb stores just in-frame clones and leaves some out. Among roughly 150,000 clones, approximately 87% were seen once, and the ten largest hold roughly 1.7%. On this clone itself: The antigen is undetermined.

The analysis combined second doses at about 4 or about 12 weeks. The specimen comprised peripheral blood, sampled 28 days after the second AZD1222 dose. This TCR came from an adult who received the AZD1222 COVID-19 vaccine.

The DNA of the CDR3 is TGCAGCGCGATTCATGAGGGTGATCAGCCCCAGCATTTT. It codes for CSAIHEGDQPQHF. This rearrangement joins TRBV29-1 to TRBJ1-5; D call uncertain. Trimming left V 7 bases short and J 5 bases short, with 15 bases between. This CDR3 contains 13 residues. The V gene's germline CDR1 is SQVTM and CDR2 ANQGSEA.